One sample yielded the 11 T cell receptor beta chains listed below, sequenced in a study of regulatory T cells in long-lasting Graves disease. Sample time point: newly diagnosed GD, antithyroid drugs for less than 3 months. Extracted RNA from PBMCs served as the source of the TCR library. Building of the TCR beta libraries involved iRepertoire HTBI primers and Arm-PCR of CDR3 regions. TCRdb re-called the multiplex PCR reads with MiXCR, one entry per CDR3 protein. The sample carries 600,000 to 650,000 distinct CDR3 sequences, 15% to 20% recorded once. These sequences were also reported in another study, on T cells in Graves' hyperthyroidism and ophthalmopathy.

Sample: peripheral blood mononuclear cells (PBMCs), taken at new diagnosis, from a patient treated with antithyroid drugs. The receptors here all came from a woman aged 25 to 39 with Graves disease.

This clonotype was recorded a few times. The V and J genes are TRBV20-1 and TRBJ2-1; the D gene is possibly TRBD2 (6 bases). The V and J ends lost 7 bases and 3 bases respectively, with 13 bases between them. CDR3 length: 13 residues. Per the germline V gene, CDR1 is DFQATT and CDR2 is SNEGSKA (reference sequence). CDR3 region: CSGRRADYNEQFF. CDR3 DNA sequence: TGCAGTGGAAGGAGGGCCGACTACAATGAGCAGTTCTTC.

This clonotype was counted ten times or more. The V and J genes are TRBV12-3 or TRBV12-4 and TRBJ1-5; TRBD1 is a possible D gene (5 bases). There are 15 residues in the CDR3. The V gene lost 0 bases and the J gene lost 1 base, with 7 bases spanning the gap. The CDR3 protein is CASSLAQGSNQPQHF. In DNA, the CDR3 is TGTGCCAGCAGTTTAGCCCAGGGCAGCAATCAGCCCCAGCATTTT.

This clonotype was found many times. The chain uses TRBV28 and TRBJ2-7; D gene ambiguous. The CDR3 has 10 residues. Germline assignment: CDR1 MDHEN and CDR2 SYDVKM. The V end lost 6 bases, the J end lost 6 bases, and 6 bases lay between the germline ends. CDR3: CASSDREQYF. As DNA, the CDR3 is TGTGCCAGCAGCGACCGCGAGCAGTACTTC.

This clonotype was found many times. This sequence joins TRBV27 and TRBJ2-3; D is unclear. Trimming removed 3 bases from V and 3 bases from J, with 10 bases in between. The CDR3 covers 14 residues. Germline loops: CDR1 MNHEY, CDR2 SMNVEV (reference sequence). The CDR3: CASSLGIATDTQYF. CDR3 nucleotide sequence: TGTGCCAGCAGTTTGGGGATTGCTACAGATACGCAGTATTTT.

Note on this clonotype: A much larger clone differs by one base, so this may be a read error. The V gene is TRBV12-3 or TRBV12-4, the J gene TRBJ2-1, with 11 bases lining up with TRBD2. CDR3 length: 13 amino acids. The V and J ends lost 8 bases and 5 bases, in that order; junction bases with no gene match: 2. The CDR3 loop is CASPGLADNEQFF. CDR3 coding DNA: TGTGCCAGCCCGGGACTAGCGGACAATGAGCAGTTCTTC.

This clonotype was picked up one time. A read error may be the cause here, since a much bigger clone is one base away. Here the CDR3 reads CASSHGAGRHYGYTF. The DNA of the CDR3 is TGTGCCAGCAGCCATGGGGCGGGACGGCACTATGGCTACACCTTC. This chain links TRBV3-1 with TRBJ1-2; possibly TRBD1 for D (5 bases). CDR1 LGHDT and CDR2 YNNKEL come from the germline V gene (reference sequence). Trimming removed 3 bases at V and 3 bases at J, with 14 bases between. CDR3 length: 15 amino acids.

This clonotype was counted ten times or more. The rearrangement joins TRBV5-5 to TRBJ2-5; TRBD2 agrees at 8 bases. The CDR3 totals 15 residues. Per the germline V gene, CDR1 is SGHKS and CDR2 is YYEKEE (reference sequence). J lost 2 bases, V lost 2 bases, and 5 bases had no gene match. The CDR3, as DNA: TGTGCCAGCAGCTTAGCGGGAGTGGGGCAAGAGACCCAGTACTTC. It specifies CASSLAGVGQETQYF.

This clonotype was observed a handful of times. The chain couples TRBV18 to TRBJ2-7; 14 positions match TRBD2. Trimming removed 3 bases from V and 5 bases from J; junction bases left unmatched: 6. Germline V lookup: CDR1 KGHSH, CDR2 LQKENI. The CDR3 runs 16 residues. The CDR3 coding sequence is TGTGCCAGCTCACCCCCGGGACTAGCGGGAGTGGACGAGCAGTACTTC. It translates to CASSPPGLAGVDEQYF.

In the case of this clonotype: One end of the junction is discordant with germline, which a read error may explain. V is TRBV5-6 and J is TRBJ1-2; the match to TRBD1 covers 7 bases. Germline values: CDR1 SGHDT, CDR2 YYEEEE. The CDR3 is 12 amino acids. The CDR3 sequence: CASSFGQAAPHF. The CDR3 nucleotides read TGTGCCAGCAGTTTCGGACAGGCGGCGCCGCACTTC.

This chain connects TRBV24-1 to TRBJ1-5; possibly TRBD1 for D (5 bases). The V gene's germline CDR1 is KGHDR and CDR2 SFDVKD. Trimming left V 10 bases short and J 0 bases short, with 15 bases between. The CDR3 has 15 amino acids. The CDR3 reads CATRDGRISNQPQHF. For the CDR3, the DNA is TGTGCCACGAGGGACGGGAGAATTAGCAATCAGCCCCAGCATTTT.

Concerning this clonotype itself: A much larger clone differs from this one at a single base, so this may be a read error. This chain links TRBV5-1 with TRBJ2-6; 8 bases align to TRBD1. The germline V gene has CDR1 SGHRS and CDR2 YFSETQ. The junction had 1 base not matched to a gene; V was cut back by 0 bases and J by 2 bases. The CDR3 loop spans 16 amino acids. CDR3 in DNA: TGCGCCAGCAGCTTGGCAGGGGGCGCTGGGGCCAACGTCCTGACTTTC. It codes for CASSLAGGAGANVLTF.